The clone carrying this TCR beta chain was detected only a few times. Its antigen is as yet unknown. V gave up 5 bases and J gave up 1 base; unmatched junction bases: 10. The CDR3 consists of 17 residues. The germline CDR1 and CDR2 sequences are SEHNR and FQNEAQ (reference sequence). This sample was included in a study of blood T cells in healthy people across ages. Findings of the study overall: Not knowing donor CMV status may have confounded expanded clonotype changes. Older individuals had lower TCR beta diversity per million T cells (the decline was roughly linear).

Together with a sample-barcoded 5' primer, a J-beta primer mix was included in a second PCR lasting 7 to 11 cycles. Unique molecular identifiers of 12 random nucleotides labeled each cDNA. TCRdb re-called the 5' RACE reads with MiXCR, one entry per CDR3 protein. Counted here are roughly 1.6 million distinct CDR3 sequences, roughly 32% occurring once; the ten biggest clones make up around 11%. The study isolated at least 6.5 million PBMCs from each sample. The chain links TRBV7-9 to TRBJ2-3, with 9 bases identical to TRBD2. Sequencing input: blood. This TCR was recovered from a woman in her twenties or thirties in good health. As DNA, the CDR3 is TGTGCCAGCAGCCCACTGCGGGGGGGGCTCCGCACAGATACGCAGTATTTT. Its translation: CASSPLRGGLRTDTQYF.